This T cell receptor (beta chain) was identified during a study of OX40 agonist ivuxolimab in advanced cancers. Assay: immunoSEQ multiplex PCR; the TCRdb copy retains only in-frame clones and omits some. The top ten hold about 1% of the sample, which has some 77,000 clones, 70% to 90% seen once. From germline, CDR1 is MNHNS and CDR2 SASEGT. Trimming cost V 8 bases and J 0 bases, with 13 bases left between them. This CDR3 contains 14 residues. The receptor was derived from an adult with an advanced solid tumor such as melanoma, head and neck, liver or kidney cancer. The sample in question was CD4+ or CD8+ T cells sorted from blood, obtained in a trial of the OX40 agonist ivuxolimab. This chain connects TRBV6-1 to TRBJ2-5; D is perhaps TRBD1 (6 bases). CDR3 amino acids: CASLGGNYQETQYF. In nucleotides, the CDR3 is TGTGCCAGCCTAGGGGGAAATTACCAAGAGACCCAGTACTTC.